The clone carrying this T cell receptor beta chain appeared many times. Antigen unknown. Researchers made TCR beta libraries by using iRepertoire HTBI primers and running Arm-PCR on CDR3 regions. TCRdb called the multiplex PCR reads again in MiXCR, with one record for every CDR3 protein. The sample includes roughly 490,000 distinct CDR3 sequences, about 22% of them seen just once. The source of the sample is a study of regulatory T cells in long-lasting Graves disease. Germline CDR1 is MNHEY and CDR2 is SVGEGT. The CDR3 loop spans 14 amino acids. V dropped 0 bases and J dropped 2 bases, with 7 bases sitting between them. Study-wide points: Study was limited to peripheral blood, excluding thyroid tissue. Persistent Graves' patients showed less TCR diversity than newly diagnosed patients showed.

As for time point: persistent/refractory GD, antithyroid drugs over 5 years with positive TRAb. Researchers made the TCR library from RNA that was extracted from PBMCs. This receptor was taken from a female donor with Graves disease. The material sequenced was peripheral blood mononuclear cells (PBMCs), taken when the disease was refractory, from a patient treated with antithyroid drugs. The chain links TRBV6-2 or TRBV6-3 to TRBJ1-2, with a possible D match to TRBD1 (5 bases). CDR3 protein: CASSYSSGNYGYTF. The CDR3, as DNA: TGTGCCAGCAGTTACTCATCAGGGAACTATGGCTACACCTTC.